This T cell receptor (beta chain) was recovered during a study of T cells in Graves' hyperthyroidism and ophthalmopathy. The CDR3 runs to 12 residues. The germline V gene has CDR1 DFQATT and CDR2 SNEGSKA (reference sequence). The V segment lost 5 bases and the J segment 7 bases; nucleotides outside the gene matches: 7. It was RNA transcripts that yielded the amplified TCR beta CDR3 regions. Carried out on the TCR CDR3, a first-round RT-PCR used the HTBI primer set. TCRdb re-derived calls from the multiplex PCR reads in MiXCR, one entry per CDR3 protein. The sample carries a few hundred thousand distinct CDR3 sequences, roughly 15% recorded once. This clonotype has a count of ten or more. What it binds is unknown. Points from the study as a whole: Blood shared most expanded thyroid clonotypes above 0.001.

The rearrangement uses TRBV20-1 and TRBJ2-7, with 8 bases aligning to TRBD2. The origin of this receptor is a woman aged 40 to 50 with Graves' ophthalmopathy. The material sequenced was blood. The DNA of the CDR3 is TGCAGTGCTGCCGGGGGGGCCTGGGAGCAGTACTTC. Encoded protein: CSAAGGAWEQYF.